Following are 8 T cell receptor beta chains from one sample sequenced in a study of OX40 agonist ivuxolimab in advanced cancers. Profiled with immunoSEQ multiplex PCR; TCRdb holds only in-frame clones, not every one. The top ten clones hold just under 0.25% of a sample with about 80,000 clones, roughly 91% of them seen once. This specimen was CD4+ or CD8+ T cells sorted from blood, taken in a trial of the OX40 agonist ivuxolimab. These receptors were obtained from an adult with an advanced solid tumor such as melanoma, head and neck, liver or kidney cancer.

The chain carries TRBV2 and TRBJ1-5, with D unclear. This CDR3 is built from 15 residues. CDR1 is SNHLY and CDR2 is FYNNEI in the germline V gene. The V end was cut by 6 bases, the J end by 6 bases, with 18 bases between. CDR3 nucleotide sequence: TGTGCCAGCAGCTACACGGCGTACCCGGCTCAGCCCCAGCATTTT. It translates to CASSYTAYPAQPQHF.

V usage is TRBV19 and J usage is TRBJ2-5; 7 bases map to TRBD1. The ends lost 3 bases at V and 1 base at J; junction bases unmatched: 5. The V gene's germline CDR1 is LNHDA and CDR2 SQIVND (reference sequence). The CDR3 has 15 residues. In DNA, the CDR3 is TGTGCCAGTAGTATGAATGGACAGGCCCAAGAGACCCAGTACTTC. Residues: CASSMNGQAQETQYF. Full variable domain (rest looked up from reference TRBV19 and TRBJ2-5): DGGITQSPKYLFRKEGQNVTLSCEQNLNHDAMYWYRQDPGQGLRLIYYSQIVNDFQKGDIAEGYSVSREKKESFPLTVTSAQKNPTAFYLCASSMNGQAQETQYFGPGTRLLVL.

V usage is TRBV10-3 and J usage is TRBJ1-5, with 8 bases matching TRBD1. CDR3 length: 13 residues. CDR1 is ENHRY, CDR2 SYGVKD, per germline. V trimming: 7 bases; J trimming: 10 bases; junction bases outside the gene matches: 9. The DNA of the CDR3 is TGTGCCATCACAAAGGACAGGGCGTCACCCCAGCATTTT. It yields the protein CAITKDRASPQHF.

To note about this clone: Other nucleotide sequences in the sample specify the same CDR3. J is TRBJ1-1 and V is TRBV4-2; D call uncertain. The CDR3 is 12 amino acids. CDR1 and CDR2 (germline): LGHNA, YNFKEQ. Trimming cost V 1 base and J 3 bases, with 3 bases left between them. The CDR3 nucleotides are TGTGCCAGCAGCCAAGTCGACACTGAAGCTTTCTTT. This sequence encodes CASSQVDTEAFF.

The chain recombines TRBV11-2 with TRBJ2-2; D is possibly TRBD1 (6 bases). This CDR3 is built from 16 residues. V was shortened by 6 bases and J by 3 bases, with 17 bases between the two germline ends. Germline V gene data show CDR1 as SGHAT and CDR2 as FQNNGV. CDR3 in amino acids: CASSLSYRVHTGELFF. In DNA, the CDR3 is TGTGCCAGCAGTTTATCATACAGGGTTCACACCGGGGAGCTGTTTTTT.

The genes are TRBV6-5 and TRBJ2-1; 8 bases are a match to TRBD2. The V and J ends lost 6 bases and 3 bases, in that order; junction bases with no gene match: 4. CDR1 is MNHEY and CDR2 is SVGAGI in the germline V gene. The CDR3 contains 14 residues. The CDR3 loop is CASRGTSNYNEQFF. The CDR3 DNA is TGTGCCAGCAGGGGGACTAGTAACTACAATGAGCAGTTCTTC.

CDR3 sequence (DNA): TGTGCCAGCGGCACGGGGTTGGGGGGGTCCCAAGTGGTTCAGTACTTC. Protein product: CASGTGLGGSQVVQYF. The chain couples TRBV28 to TRBJ2-4; 7 nucleotides align to TRBD2. The germline V gene encodes CDR1 MDHEN and CDR2 SYDVKM. Germline trimming cut 8 bases from V and 11 bases from J; bases unmatched to any gene: 21. This CDR3 spans 16 amino acids.

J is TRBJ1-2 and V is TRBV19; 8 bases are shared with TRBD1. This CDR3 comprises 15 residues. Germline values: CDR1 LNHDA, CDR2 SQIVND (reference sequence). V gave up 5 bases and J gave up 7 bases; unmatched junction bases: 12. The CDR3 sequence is CASSPGRPTGVGYTF. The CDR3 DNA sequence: TGTGCCAGTAGTCCTGGACGGCCGACAGGGGTTGGCTACACCTTC.